The rows below give T cell receptor beta chains drawn from one sample of a study of cytomegalovirus exposure and HLA in healthy donors. The repertoire was sequenced with immunoSEQ multiplex PCR; TCRdb's copy has only in-frame clones and lacks some. The table records about 64,000 clones, 80% to 90% of them present only once. The sequenced sample consisted of PBMCs. Receptors were obtained from a woman aged 18-35 years in good health and CMV-seronegative. The CDR3 runs from the conserved cysteine through the conserved F or W. A D gene is named only where the DNA matches it firmly. For some rows the clone size is stated as once, few or many, or as a class when expanded; others skip it.

d_call	j_call	clone_size	v_call	cdr3_nt	cdr3_aa
-	TRBJ2-5	-	TRBV29-1	TGCAGCGTTGTTCGGGGTATAGAGACCCAGTACTTC	CSVVRGIETQYF
TRBD2	TRBJ2-1	once	TRBV27	TGTGCCAGCAGTCCCTTAGCGGGAGTACGAAATGAGCAGTTCTTC	CASSPLAGVRNEQFF
TRBD2	TRBJ2-7	-	TRBV6-4	TGTGCCAGCAGTCCCGGGACTAGCGGGAGATCCCACTACGAGCAGTACTTC	CASSPGTSGRSHYEQYF
TRBD2	TRBJ2-5	few	TRBV4-2	TGTGCCAGCAGCCTAGGGGGGATCCTAGCGGGGGGGCTATTAGAGACCCAGTACTTC	CASSLGGILAGGLLETQYF
-	TRBJ2-3	-	TRBV19	TGTGCCACCTGGGGGGGCGGCACAGATACGCAGTATTTT	CATWGGGTDTQYF
TRBD1	TRBJ1-5	-	TRBV5-1	TGCGCCAGCAGCCGCCCGGGACAGTCGATCAATCAGCCCCAGCATTTT	CASSRPGQSINQPQHF
TRBD1	TRBJ2-5	-	TRBV7-2	TGTGCCAGCAGCAAGGACAGGGTCCAAGAGACCCAGTACTTC	CASSKDRVQETQYF
-	TRBJ2-3	-	TRBV9	TGTGCCAGCAGCGTAGTTCCGGGGGGCACAGATACGCAGTATTTT	CASSVVPGGTDTQYF
TRBD1	TRBJ1-5	-	TRBV28	TGTGCCAGCAAATCCGGGACAGGGTCTTGGTATCAGCCCCAGCATTTT	CASKSGTGSWYQPQHF
TRBD1	TRBJ2-4	-	TRBV2	TGTGCCAGCAGTGAACTATGGTTGGGGACAGGGGGCGACAAAAACATTCAGTACTTC	CASSELWLGTGGDKNIQYF
TRBD2	TRBJ2-7	-	TRBV30	TGTGCCGGGACCCTCCCGGGACTAGCGGTTCACGAGCAGTACTTC	CAGTLPGLAVHEQYF
TRBD1	TRBJ2-5	-	TRBV12-5	TGTGCTAGTGGTCATGGACAGGGCCAAGAGACCCAGTACTTC	CASGHGQGQETQYF
TRBD2	TRBJ2-1	once	TRBV28	TGTGCCAGCAGGCTAGGGACTAGCGGGAGAGGCAATGAGCAGTTCTTC	CASRLGTSGRGNEQFF
-	TRBJ2-5	-	TRBV30	TGTGCCTGGACTTCGGGGTACCAAGAGACCCAGTACTTC	CAWTSGYQETQYF
TRBD1	TRBJ1-1	once	TRBV7-3	TGTGCCAGCAGCAATTCCGGGACAGGGGTCACTGAAGCTTTCTTT	CASSNSGTGVTEAFF
-	TRBJ2-2	-	TRBV5-1	TGCGCCAGCAGCTTGGTTTCAGGGCACACCGGGGAGCTGTTTTTT	CASSLVSGHTGELFF